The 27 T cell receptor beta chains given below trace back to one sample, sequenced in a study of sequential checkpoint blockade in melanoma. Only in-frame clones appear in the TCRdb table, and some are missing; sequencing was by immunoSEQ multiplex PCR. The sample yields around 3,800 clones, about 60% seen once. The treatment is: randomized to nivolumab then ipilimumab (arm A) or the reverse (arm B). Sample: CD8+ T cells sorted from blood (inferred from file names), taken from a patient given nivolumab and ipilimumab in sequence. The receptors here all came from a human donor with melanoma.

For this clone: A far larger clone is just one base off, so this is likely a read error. CDR3 sequence reads: CASSLIQGAGTFF. CDR3 sequence (DNA): TGTGCCAGCAGCTTGATACAGGGGGCCGGGACTTTCTTT. This rearrangement joins TRBV13 to TRBJ1-1, with 9 bases identical to TRBD1. The germline CDR1 and CDR2 sequences are PRHDT and FYEKMQ (reference sequence). Trimming cost V 3 bases and J 12 bases; bases outside gene matches: 8. The CDR3 is 13 residues long. The whole variable domain, filled in from reference TRBV13 and TRBJ1-1, reads AAGVIQSPRHLIKEKRETATLKCYPIPRHDTVYWYQQGPGQDPQFLISFYEKMQSDKGSIPDRFSAQQFSDYHSELNMSSLELGDSALYFCASSLIQGAGTFFGQGTRLTVV.

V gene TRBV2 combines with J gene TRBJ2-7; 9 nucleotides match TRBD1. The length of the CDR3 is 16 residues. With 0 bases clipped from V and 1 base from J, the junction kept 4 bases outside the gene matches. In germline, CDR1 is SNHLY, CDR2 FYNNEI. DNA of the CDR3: TGTGCCAGCAGTGAAGCGGGGACAGGGAATTCCTACGAGCAGTACTTC. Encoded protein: CASSEAGTGNSYEQYF.

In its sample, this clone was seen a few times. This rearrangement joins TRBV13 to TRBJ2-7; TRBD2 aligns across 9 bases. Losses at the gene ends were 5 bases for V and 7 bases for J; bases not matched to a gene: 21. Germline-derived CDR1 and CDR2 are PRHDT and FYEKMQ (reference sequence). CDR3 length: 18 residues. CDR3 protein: CASSQTMRWREGLGEQYF. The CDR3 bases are TGTGCCAGCAGCCAAACAATGAGGTGGCGGGAGGGCCTTGGAGAGCAGTACTTC.

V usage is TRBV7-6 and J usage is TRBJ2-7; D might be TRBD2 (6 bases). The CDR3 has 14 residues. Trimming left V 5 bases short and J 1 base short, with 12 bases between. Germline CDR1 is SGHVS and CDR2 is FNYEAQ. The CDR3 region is CASSLRDSSYEQYF. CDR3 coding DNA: TGTGCCAGCAGCCTCCGGGACTCTTCCTACGAGCAGTACTTC.

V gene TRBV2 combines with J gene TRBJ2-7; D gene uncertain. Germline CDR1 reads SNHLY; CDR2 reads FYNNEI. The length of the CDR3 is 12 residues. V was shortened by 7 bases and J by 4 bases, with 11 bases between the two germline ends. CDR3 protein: CASILNQYEQYF. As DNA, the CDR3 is TGTGCCAGCATCTTAAATCAGTACGAGCAGTACTTC.

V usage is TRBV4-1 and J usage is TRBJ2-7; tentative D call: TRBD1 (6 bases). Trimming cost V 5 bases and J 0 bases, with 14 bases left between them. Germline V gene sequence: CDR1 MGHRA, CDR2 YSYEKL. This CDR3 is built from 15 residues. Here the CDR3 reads CASSSWQGLSYEQYF. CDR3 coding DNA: TGCGCCAGCAGCTCATGGCAGGGGCTCTCCTACGAGCAGTACTTC.

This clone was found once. The CDR3 sequence: CASSPGTGWPPEAFF. The CDR3 DNA is TGCGCCAGCAGCCCGGGGACAGGGTGGCCTCCTGAAGCTTTCTTT. J is TRBJ1-1 and V is TRBV5-1; TRBD1 aligns across 9 bases. Looked up from germline, CDR1 is SGHRS and CDR2 is YFSETQ. The CDR3 runs 15 residues. The trim removed 4 bases at V and 6 bases at J, leaving 10 bases unmatched.

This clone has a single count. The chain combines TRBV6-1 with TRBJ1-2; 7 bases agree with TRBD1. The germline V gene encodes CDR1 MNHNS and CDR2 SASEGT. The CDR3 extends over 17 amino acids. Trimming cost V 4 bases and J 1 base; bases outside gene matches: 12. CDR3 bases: TGTGCCAGCAGTGGTTCGCCCGGGACAGTTTTTAACTATGGCTACACCTTC. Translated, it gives CASSGSPGTVFNYGYTF.

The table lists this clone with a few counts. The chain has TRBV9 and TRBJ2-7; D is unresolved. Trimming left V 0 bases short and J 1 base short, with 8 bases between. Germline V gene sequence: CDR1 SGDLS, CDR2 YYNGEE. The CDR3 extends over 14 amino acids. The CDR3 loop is CASSVGHSSYEQYF. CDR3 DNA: TGTGCCAGCAGCGTAGGGCACAGTTCCTACGAGCAGTACTTC.

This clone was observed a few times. The chain's CDR3 is CASRGPGTLNSSVSGNTIYF. CDR3 coding DNA: TGTGCCAGCCGCGGACCCGGGACTTTGAACTCTTCTGTCTCTGGAAACACCATATATTTT. V is TRBV13 and J is TRBJ1-3; perhaps TRBD1 as D (5 bases). Germline V gives CDR1 PRHDT, CDR2 FYEKMQ (reference sequence). The CDR3 loop spans 20 amino acids. V shed 8 bases and J shed 0 bases, with 29 bases lying between them.

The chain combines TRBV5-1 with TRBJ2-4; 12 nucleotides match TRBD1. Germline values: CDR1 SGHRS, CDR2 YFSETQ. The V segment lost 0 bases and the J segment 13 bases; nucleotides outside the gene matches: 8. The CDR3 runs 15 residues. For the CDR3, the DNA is TGCGCCAGCAGCTTGGACGGGACAGGGGGCCCCCACCAGTACTTC. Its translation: CASSLDGTGGPHQYF.

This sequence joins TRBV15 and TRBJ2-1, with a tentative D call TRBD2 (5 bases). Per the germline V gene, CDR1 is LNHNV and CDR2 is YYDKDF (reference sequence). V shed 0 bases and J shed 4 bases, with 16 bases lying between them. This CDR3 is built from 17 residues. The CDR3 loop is CATSREGIGLRYNEQFF. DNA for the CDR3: TGTGCCACCAGCAGAGAAGGGATAGGACTCAGGTACAATGAGCAGTTCTTC.

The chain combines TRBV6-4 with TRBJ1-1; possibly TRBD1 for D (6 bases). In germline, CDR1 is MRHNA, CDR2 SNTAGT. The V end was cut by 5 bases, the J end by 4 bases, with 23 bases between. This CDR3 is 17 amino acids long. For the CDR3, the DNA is TGTGCCAGCAGTCCGCCCCGGGACAAGGATCGGGGCACTGAAGCTTTCTTT. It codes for CASSPPRDKDRGTEAFF.

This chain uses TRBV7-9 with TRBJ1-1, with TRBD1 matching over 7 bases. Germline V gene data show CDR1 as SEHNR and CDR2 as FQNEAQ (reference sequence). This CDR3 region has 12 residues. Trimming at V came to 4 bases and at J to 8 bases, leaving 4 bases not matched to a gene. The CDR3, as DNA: TGTGCCAGCAGCTGGGACAGCCCAGAAGCTTTCTTT. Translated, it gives CASSWDSPEAFF.

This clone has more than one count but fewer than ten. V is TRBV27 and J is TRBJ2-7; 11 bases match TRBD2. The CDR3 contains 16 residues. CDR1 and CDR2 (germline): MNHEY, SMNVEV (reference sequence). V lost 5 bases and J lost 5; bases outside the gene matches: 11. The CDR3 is CASSTEAGTSGNEQYF. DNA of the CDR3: TGTGCCAGCAGTACCGAAGCCGGGACTAGCGGAAACGAGCAGTACTTC.

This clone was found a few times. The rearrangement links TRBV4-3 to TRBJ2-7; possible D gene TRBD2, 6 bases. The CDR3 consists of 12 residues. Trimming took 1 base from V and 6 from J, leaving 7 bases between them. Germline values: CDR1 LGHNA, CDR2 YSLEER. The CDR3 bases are TGCGCCAGCAGCCAAGTGGGGGGCGAGCAGTACTTC. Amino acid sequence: CASSQVGGEQYF.

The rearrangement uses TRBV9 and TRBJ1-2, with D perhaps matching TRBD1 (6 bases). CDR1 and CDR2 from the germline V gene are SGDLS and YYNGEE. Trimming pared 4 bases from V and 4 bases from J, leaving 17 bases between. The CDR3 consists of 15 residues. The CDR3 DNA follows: TGTGCCAGCAGCATCCGGGACAACGGCGCCTATGGCTACACCTTC. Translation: CASSIRDNGAYGYTF.

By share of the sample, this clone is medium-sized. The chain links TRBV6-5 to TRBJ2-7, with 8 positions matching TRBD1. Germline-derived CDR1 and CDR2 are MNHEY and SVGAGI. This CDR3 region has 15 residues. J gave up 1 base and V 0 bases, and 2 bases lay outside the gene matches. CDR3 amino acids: CASSYSGQESYEQYF. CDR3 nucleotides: TGTGCCAGCAGTTACTCGGGACAGGAGTCCTACGAGCAGTACTTC.

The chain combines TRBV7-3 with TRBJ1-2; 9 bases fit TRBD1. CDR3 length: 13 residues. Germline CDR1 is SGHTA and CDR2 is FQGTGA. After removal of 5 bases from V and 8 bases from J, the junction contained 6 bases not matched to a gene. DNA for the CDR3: TGTGCCAGCAGCCCCGGACAGGGGCAGGGCTACACCTTC. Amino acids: CASSPGQGQGYTF.

Here the CDR3 DNA reads TGTGCCAGCTCACCGAAGCCCGGGACAGAACCCCTAATGAGGGCTGAAGCTTTCTTT. Translating it yields CASSPKPGTEPLMRAEAFF. V is TRBV18 and J is TRBJ1-1; 7 bases map to TRBD1. The CDR3 is 19 residues long. Germline-derived CDR1 and CDR2 are KGHSH and LQKENI. The V segment lost 3 bases and the J segment 6 bases; nucleotides outside the gene matches: 22.

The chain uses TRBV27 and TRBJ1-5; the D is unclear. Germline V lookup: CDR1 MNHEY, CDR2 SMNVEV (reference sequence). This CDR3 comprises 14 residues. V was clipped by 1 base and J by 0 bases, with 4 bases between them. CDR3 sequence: CASSLLASNQPQHF. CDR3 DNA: TGTGCCAGCAGTTTATTAGCTAGCAATCAGCCCCAGCATTTT.

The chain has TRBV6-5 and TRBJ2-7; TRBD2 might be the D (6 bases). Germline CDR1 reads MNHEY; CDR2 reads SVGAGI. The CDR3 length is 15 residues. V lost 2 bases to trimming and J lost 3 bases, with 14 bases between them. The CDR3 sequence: CASSYPTEGIYEQYF. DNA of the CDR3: TGTGCCAGCAGTTACCCGACGGAGGGGATCTACGAGCAGTACTTC.

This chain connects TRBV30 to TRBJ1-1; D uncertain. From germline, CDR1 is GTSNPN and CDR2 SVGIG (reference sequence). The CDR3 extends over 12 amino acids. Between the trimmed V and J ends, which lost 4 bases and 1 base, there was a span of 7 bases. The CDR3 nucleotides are TGTGCCTGGAAAGTAGAGAACACTGAAGCTTTCTTT. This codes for CAWKVENTEAFF.

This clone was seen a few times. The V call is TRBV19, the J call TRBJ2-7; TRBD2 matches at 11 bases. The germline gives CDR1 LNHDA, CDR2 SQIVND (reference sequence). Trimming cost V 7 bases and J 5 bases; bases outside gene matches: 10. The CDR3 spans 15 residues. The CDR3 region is CASTWGTSGTHEQYF. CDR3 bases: TGTGCCAGTACCTGGGGGACTAGCGGTACCCACGAGCAGTACTTC.

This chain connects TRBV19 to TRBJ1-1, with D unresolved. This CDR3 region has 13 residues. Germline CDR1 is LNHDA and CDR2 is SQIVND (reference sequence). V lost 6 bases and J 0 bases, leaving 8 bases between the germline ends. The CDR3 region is CASRWGVNTEAFF. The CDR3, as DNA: TGTGCCAGTAGGTGGGGAGTGAACACTGAAGCTTTCTTT.

The CDR3 reads CASSSPTGNYGYTF. CDR3 DNA: TGTGCCAGCAGCTCTCCAACGGGGAACTATGGCTACACCTTC. This chain joins TRBV7-8 and TRBJ1-2; the D is unclear. The CDR3 sequence is 14 residues long. Trimming took off 4 bases at V and 2 bases at J, with 11 bases between the two ends. Germline assignment: CDR1 SGHVS and CDR2 FQNEAQ.

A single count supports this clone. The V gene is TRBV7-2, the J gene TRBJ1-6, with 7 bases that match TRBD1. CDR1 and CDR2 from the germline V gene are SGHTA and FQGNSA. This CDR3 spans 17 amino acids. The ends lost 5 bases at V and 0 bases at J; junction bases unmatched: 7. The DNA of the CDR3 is TGTGCCAGCAGCCTCCCAGGGGGGAGCTCCTATAATTCACCCCTCCACTTT. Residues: CASSLPGGSSYNSPLHF.